The clone carrying this T cell receptor beta chain was detected a few times. The antigen is not known. This CDR3 has 14 residues. V lost 6 bases and J lost 1, with 9 bases in between. These data are taken from a study of blood T cells in healthy people across ages. Background on the study: Template switching picked up about one barcoded beta molecule for each two T cells. General study points: From one million sequenced T cells, diversity estimates were lower bounds. Lack of knowledge of donor CMV status possibly confounded expanded clonotype changes.

Primers used in a second PCR of roughly 6 to 12 cycles were a sample-barcoded 5' primer and a J-beta primer mix. Each cDNA molecule was tagged by a template-switch adaptor with 12 random nucleotides. Using its own MiXCR run on the 5' RACE reads, TCRdb lists one record per CDR3 protein. Of 500,000 to 600,000 distinct CDR3 sequences in the sample, 27% are singletons; the top ten hold about a fifth. The receptor comes from a woman aged 70-85 years in good health. The chain carries TRBV12-3 or TRBV12-4 and TRBJ2-2; the D is unclear. Sequenced input: blood. CDR3: CASRTDWNTGELFF. CDR3 nucleotides: TGTGCCAGCAGAACCGACTGGAACACCGGGGAGCTGTTTTTT.